This TCR beta chain was profiled in a study of blood T cell repertoires in COVID-19 (dated by TCRdb to 2020 to 2021). With respect to the entire study: Collaborator samples came from the United States, Italy and Spain and covered acute and convalescent phases of COVID-19. Samples came from the ongoing ImmuneRACE study (first 160 participants) plus 1,254 subjects from 6 global collaborators. The prospective study material was composed of cDNA or gDNA derived from T cells, B-cell-depleted T cells, or PBMCs. The repertoires were released in a freely available public database meant as a resource for research on the immune response to SARS-CoV-2. The dataset comprised deeply sampled blood TCRbeta repertoires from subjects exposed to, actively infected with, or recovered from COVID-19. The sample metadata nearly always contained a de-identified subject ID, COVID-19 status, age in years and sex. Where HLA class I and class II types were available, the types were taken from metadata supplied by the sample provider, not from assay-based typing. General findings and caveats noted by the study authors: How much clinical and demographic metadata was included differed by source and by participant, and the metadata was provided uncurated.

In this sample, this clone turned up once. Its antigen has not been determined. Base quality data are lacking; no much larger clone is found one base away. The immunoSEQ Assay, a bias-controlled multiplex PCR, was used to amplify TCRbeta CDR3 regions from genomic DNA. Processing in the source paper ran as follows. The number of nucleated cells in each sample was estimated by amplification of reference gene primers within the assay. Sequence reads were collapsed and filtered to measure the absolute abundance of every unique TCRbeta CDR3 rearrangement. For each sample, productive Simpson clonality was calculated by taking the square root of Simpson's diversity index across productive rearrangements. What TCRdb holds here is the immuneACCESS table cut down to in-frame rearrangements. Part of the clones is not present; checked against another copy, under half of the missing clones reflect an unresolved V gene, and the others are unexplained. V, J and clone size are taken as reported in that table, and D and trimming were inferred from the DNA itself. The sample includes about 27,000 clones, with around 67% observed a single time. Jointly, the top ten make up 7.3% of the sample.

Inclusive of the bounding cysteine and phenylalanine, the CDR3 is 16 residues long. Of the read, only the CDR3 DNA is kept; its 48 bases are in frame from base 1. V was cut back by 3 bases and J by 1 base, leaving a gap of 15 bases between them. Sequences MGHDK (CDR1) and SYGVNS (CDR2) are obtained from the germline V gene. The collaborating institutions used their own protocols to collect whole blood in K2EDTA tubes. For TCRbeta analysis, collaborators shipped samples as frozen whole blood, isolated PBMCs, or DNA extracted from either of those sample types. Recombination linked TRBV25-1 to TRBJ1-1; TRBD1 is perhaps the D gene, given 5 matching bases. The sample was peripheral blood. The clonotype was recovered from a man aged 55 to 70 with active or convalescent COVID-19. The CDR3 is CASSDLLGGPNTEAFF. The DNA sequence is TGTGCCAGCAGTGATCTTTTGGGGGGACCGAACACTGAAGCTTTCTTT.